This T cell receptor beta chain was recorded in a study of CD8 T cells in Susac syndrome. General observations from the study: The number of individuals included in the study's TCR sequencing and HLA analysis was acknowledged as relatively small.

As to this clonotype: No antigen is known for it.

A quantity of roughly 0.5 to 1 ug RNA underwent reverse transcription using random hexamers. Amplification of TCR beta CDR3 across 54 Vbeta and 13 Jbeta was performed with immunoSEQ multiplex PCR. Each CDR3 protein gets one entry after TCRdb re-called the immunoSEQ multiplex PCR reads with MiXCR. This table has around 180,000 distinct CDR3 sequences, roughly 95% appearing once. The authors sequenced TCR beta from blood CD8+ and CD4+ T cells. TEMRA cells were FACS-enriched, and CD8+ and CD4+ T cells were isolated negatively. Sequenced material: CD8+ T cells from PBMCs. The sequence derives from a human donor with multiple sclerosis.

This chain's CDR3 is CASSLSNYEQYF. The CDR3 DNA reads TGTGCCAGCAGCTTATCCAACTACGAGCAGTACTTC. The chain links TRBV5-4 to TRBJ2-7; D is uncertain. This CDR3 is built from 12 residues. V lost 2 bases and J 3 bases, leaving 6 bases between the germline ends. The germline V gene encodes CDR1 SGHNT and CDR2 YYREEE (reference sequence).